This TCR beta chain comes out of a study of blood T cell repertoires in COVID-19. The CDR3 length is 13 residues. J gave up 7 bases and V 7 bases, and 10 bases lay outside the gene matches. Germline V gene lookup returns CDR1 SQVTM and CDR2 ANQGSEA. Method: immunoSEQ multiplex PCR; TCRdb's copy keeps in-frame clones and lacks some. The sample contains a few hundred thousand clones, 75% to 90% of which appear only once. Sequenced input: PBMCs or T cells enriched from blood (not recorded which). This TCR derives from a man aged 25-45 years who had recovered from COVID-19. V and J are TRBV29-1 and TRBJ1-2; 9 bases map to TRBD1. The CDR3 reads CSAPWTGETGYTF. The DNA for the CDR3 is TGCAGCGCCCCCTGGACAGGGGAGACTGGCTACACCTTC. Supplemented by reference TRBV29-1 and TRBJ1-2, the full variable domain reads SAVISQKPSRDICQRGTSLTIQCQVDSQVTMMFWYRQQPGQSLTLIATANQGSEATYESGFVIDKFPISRPNLTFSTLTVSNMSPEDSSIYLCSAPWTGETGYTFGSGTRLTVV.